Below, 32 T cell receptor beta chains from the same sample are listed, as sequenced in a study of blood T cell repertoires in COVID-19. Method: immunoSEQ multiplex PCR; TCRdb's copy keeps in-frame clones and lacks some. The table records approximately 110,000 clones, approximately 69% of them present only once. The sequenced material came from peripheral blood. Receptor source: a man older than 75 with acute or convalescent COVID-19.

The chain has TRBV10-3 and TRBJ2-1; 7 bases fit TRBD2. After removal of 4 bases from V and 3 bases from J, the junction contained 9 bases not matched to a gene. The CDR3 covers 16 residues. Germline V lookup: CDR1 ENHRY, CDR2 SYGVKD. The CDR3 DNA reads TGTGCCATCAGTGTTCAGGCGGGAGCGGTCTACAATGAGCAGTTCTTC. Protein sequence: CAISVQAGAVYNEQFF.

CDR3 coding DNA: TGTGCCAGCAGCTTGGATCCGGGAGTAGCGTACGAGCAGTACTTC. The encoded protein is CASSLDPGVAYEQYF. V is TRBV5-4 and J is TRBJ2-7; possibly TRBD2 for D (6 bases). The germline CDR1 and CDR2 sequences are SGHNT and YYREEE (reference sequence). Trimming cost V 0 bases and J 4 bases, with 14 bases left between them. This CDR3 spans 15 amino acids.

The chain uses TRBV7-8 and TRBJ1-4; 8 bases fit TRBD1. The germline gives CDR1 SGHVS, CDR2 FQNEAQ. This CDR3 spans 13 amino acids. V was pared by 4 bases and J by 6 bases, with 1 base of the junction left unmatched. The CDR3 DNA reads TGTGCCAGCAGCTCAGGGGGCTATGAAAAACTGTTTTTT. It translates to CASSSGGYEKLFF.

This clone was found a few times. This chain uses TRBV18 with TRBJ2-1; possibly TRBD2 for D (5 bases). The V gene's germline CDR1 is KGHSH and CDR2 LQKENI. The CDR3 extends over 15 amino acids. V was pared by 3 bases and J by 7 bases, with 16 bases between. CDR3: CASSPVLLGGNEQFF. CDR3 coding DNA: TGTGCCAGCTCACCTGTACTGCTCGGCGGGAATGAGCAGTTCTTC.

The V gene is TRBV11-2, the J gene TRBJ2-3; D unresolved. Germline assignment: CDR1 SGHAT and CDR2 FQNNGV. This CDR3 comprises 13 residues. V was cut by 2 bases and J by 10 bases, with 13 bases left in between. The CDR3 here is CASSLSTLLAQYF. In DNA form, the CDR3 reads TGTGCCAGCAGCTTATCGACTCTGTTGGCGCAGTATTTT.

The CDR3 bases are TGTGCCAGCAGCCGAATGACCGGGGACGAGCAGTACTTC. Amino acids: CASSRMTGDEQYF. This sequence joins TRBV7-8 and TRBJ2-7; D is possibly TRBD2 (5 bases). CDR3 length: 13 amino acids. V was cut by 5 bases and J by 5 bases, with 13 bases left in between. Germline V gene lookup returns CDR1 SGHVS and CDR2 FQNEAQ.

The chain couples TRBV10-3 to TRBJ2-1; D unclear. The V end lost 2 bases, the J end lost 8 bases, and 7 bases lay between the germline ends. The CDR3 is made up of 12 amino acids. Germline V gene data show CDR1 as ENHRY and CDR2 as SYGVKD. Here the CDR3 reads CAISEDRDEQFF. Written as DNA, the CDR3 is TGTGCCATCAGTGAGGACCGGGATGAGCAGTTCTTC.

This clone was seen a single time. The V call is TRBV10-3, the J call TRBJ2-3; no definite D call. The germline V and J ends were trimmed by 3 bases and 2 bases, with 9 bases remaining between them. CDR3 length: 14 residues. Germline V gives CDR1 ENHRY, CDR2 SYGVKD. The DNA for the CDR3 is TGTGCCATCAGTGAATTAACGGTCACAGATACGCAGTATTTT. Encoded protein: CAISELTVTDTQYF.

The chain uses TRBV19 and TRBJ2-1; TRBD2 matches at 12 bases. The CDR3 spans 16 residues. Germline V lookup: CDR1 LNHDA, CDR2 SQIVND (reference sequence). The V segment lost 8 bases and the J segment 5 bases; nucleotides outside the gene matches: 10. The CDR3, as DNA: TGTGCCAGTGCTTCTTGGGCTAGCGGGAGGGACAATGAGCAGTTCTTC. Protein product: CASASWASGRDNEQFF.

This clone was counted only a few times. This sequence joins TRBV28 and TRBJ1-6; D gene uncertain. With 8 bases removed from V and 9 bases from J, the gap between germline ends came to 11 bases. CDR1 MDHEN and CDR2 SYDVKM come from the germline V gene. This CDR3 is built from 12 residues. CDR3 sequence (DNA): TGTGCCAGCTCGGGTGAGGTTTCACCCCTCCACTTT. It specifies CASSGEVSPLHF.

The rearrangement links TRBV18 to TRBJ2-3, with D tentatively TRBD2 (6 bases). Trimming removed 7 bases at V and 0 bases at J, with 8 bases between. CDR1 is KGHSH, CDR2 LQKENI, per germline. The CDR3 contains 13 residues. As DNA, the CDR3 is TGTGCCAGCTATAGCGGTAGCACAGATACGCAGTATTTT. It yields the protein CASYSGSTDTQYF.

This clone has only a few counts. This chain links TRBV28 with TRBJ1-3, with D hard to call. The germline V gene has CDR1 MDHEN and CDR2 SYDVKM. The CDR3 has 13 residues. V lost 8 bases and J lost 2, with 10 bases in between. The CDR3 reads CASAVPTGNTIYF. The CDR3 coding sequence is TGTGCCAGCGCGGTTCCCACTGGAAACACCATATATTTT.

CDR3 nucleotide sequence: TGTGCCAGCAGCCTTGGGTCATCGGGGGGCTACGGTGAGCAGTTCTTC. Its protein product is CASSLGSSGGYGEQFF. The chain is built from TRBV5-4 and TRBJ2-1, with D tentatively TRBD2 (7 bases). The CDR3 has 16 residues. Trimming stripped 4 bases from V and 9 bases from J, with 23 bases between. Germline V gene sequence: CDR1 SGHNT, CDR2 YYREEE (reference sequence).

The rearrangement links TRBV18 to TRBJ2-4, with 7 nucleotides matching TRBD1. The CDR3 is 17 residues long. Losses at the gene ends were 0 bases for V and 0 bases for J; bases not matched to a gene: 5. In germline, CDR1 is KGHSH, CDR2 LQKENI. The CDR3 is CASSPPEDRLAKNIQYF. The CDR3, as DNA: TGTGCCAGCTCACCACCCGAGGACAGGTTAGCCAAAAACATTCAGTACTTC.

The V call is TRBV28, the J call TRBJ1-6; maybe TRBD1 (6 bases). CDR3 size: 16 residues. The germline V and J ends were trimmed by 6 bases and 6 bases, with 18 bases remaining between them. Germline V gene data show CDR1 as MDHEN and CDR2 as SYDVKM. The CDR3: CASSLGGGGFNSPLHF. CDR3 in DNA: TGTGCCAGCAGCCTAGGGGGGGGAGGGTTTAATTCACCCCTCCACTTT.

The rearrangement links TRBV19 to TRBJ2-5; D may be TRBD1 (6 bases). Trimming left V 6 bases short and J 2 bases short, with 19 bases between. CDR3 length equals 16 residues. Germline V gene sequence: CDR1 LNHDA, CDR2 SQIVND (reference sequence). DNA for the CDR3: TGTGCCAGTAGCCCGACAGGTTCGATAGGACAAGAGACCCAGTACTTC. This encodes CASSPTGSIGQETQYF.

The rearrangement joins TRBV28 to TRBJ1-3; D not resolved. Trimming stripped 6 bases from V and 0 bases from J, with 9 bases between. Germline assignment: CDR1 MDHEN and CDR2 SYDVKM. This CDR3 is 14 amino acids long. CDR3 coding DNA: TGTGCCAGCAGACCCGGGAACTCTGGAAACACCATATATTTT. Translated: CASRPGNSGNTIYF.

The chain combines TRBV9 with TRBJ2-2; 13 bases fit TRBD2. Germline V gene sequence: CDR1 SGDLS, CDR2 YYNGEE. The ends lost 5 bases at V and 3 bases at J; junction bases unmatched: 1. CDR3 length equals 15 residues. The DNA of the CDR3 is TGTGCCAGCAGTGGACTAGCGGGAGACACCGGGGAGCTGTTTTTT. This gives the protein CASSGLAGDTGELFF.

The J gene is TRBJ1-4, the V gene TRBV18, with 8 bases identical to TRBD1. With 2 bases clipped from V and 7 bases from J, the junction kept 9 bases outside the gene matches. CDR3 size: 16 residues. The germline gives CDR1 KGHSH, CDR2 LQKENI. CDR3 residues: CASSPFARGLGEKLFF. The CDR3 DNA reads TGTGCCAGCTCACCATTCGCCAGGGGGCTGGGTGAAAAACTGTTTTTT.

The CDR3 loop is CASRQVDNSPLHF. The CDR3, as DNA: TGTGCCAGCAGACAGGTGGATAATTCACCCCTCCACTTT. The genes are TRBV14 and TRBJ1-6, with D possibly TRBD1 on 5 matching bases. Germline assignment: CDR1 SGHDN and CDR2 FVKESK. The CDR3 sequence is 13 residues long. The V gene lost 6 bases and the J gene lost 5 bases, with 8 bases spanning the gap.

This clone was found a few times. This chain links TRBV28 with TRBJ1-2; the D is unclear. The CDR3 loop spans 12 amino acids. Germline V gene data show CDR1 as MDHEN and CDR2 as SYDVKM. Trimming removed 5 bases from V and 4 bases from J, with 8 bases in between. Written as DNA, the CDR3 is TGTGCCAGCAGTGGAGGATTCTATGGCTACACCTTC. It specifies CASSGGFYGYTF.

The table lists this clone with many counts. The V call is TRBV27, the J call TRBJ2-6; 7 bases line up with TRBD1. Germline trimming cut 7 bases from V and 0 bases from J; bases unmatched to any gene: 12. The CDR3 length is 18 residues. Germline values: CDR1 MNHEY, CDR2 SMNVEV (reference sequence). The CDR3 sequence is CASTTPTGYSSGANVLTF. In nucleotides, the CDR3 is TGTGCCAGCACCACCCCGACAGGGTATAGCTCTGGGGCCAACGTCCTGACTTTC.

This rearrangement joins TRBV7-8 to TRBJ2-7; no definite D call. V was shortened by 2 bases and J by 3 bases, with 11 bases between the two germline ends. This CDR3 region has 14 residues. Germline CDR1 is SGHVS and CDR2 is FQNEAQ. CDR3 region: CASSLNSVIYEQYF. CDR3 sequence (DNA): TGTGCCAGCAGCTTAAATTCGGTAATCTACGAGCAGTACTTC.

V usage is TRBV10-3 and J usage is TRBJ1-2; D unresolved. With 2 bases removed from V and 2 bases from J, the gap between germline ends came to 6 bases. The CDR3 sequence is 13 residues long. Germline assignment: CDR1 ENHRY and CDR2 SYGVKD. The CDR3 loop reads CAISEGLNYGYTF. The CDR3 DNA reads TGTGCCATCAGTGAGGGGCTGAACTATGGCTACACCTTC.

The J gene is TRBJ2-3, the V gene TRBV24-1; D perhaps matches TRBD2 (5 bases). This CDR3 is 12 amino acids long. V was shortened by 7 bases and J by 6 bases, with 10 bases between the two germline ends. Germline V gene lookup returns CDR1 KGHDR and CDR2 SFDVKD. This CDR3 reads CATSRTGDTQYF. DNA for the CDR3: TGTGCCACCAGCAGAACGGGGGATACGCAGTATTTT.

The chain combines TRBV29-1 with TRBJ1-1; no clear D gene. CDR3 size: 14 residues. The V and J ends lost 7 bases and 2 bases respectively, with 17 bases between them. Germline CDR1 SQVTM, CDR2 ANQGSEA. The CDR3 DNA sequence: TGCAGCGCCCGGCTGTCAAGACACAACACTGAAGCTTTCTTT. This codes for CSARLSRHNTEAFF.

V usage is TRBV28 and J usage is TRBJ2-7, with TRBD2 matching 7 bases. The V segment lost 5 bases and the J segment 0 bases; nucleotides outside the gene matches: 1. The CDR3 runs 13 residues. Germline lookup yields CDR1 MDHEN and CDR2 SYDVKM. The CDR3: CASSRGSSYEQYF. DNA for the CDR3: TGTGCCAGCAGTCGCGGGAGCTCCTACGAGCAGTACTTC. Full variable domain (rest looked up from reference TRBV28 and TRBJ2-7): DVKVTQSSRYLVKRTGEKVFLECVQDMDHENMFWYRQDPGLGLRLIYFSYDVKMKEKGDIPEGYSVSREKKERFSLILESASTNQTSMYLCASSRGSSYEQYFGPGTRLTVT.

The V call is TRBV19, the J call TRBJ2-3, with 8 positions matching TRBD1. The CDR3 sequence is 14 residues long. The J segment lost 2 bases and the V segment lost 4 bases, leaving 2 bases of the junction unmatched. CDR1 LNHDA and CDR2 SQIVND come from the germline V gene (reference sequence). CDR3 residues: CASSKTGVTDTQYF. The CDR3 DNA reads TGTGCCAGTAGTAAGACAGGGGTCACAGATACGCAGTATTTT.

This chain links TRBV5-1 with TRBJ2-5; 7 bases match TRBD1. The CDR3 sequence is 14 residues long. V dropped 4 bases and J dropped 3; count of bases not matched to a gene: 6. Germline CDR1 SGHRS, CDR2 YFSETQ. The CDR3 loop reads CASSRPGTEETQYF. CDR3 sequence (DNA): TGCGCCAGCAGCAGACCGGGGACAGAAGAGACCCAGTACTTC.

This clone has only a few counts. CDR3 sequence (DNA): TGTGCCAGCAGCTTTAGCGGCGGGGTGGGGACAGATACGCAGTATTTT. Its translation is CASSFSGGVGTDTQYF. This chain connects TRBV7-6 to TRBJ2-3; a possible D gene is TRBD2 (6 bases). V lost 3 bases to trimming and J lost 3 bases, with 16 bases between them. The CDR3 consists of 16 residues. The germline V gene has CDR1 SGHVS and CDR2 FNYEAQ.

The CDR3 nucleotides read TGTGCCATCAGCGACGGGGGGGCTGAAGCTTTCTTT. Its protein product is CAISDGGAEAFF. V and J are TRBV10-3 and TRBJ1-1; D might be TRBD1 (5 bases). The V and J ends lost 6 bases and 6 bases respectively, with 11 bases between them. The CDR3 is 12 amino acids. Germline CDR1 and CDR2: ENHRY and SYGVKD.

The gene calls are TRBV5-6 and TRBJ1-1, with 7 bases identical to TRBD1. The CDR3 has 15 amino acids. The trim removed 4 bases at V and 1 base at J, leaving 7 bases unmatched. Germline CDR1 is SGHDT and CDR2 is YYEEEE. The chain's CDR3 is CASSVGTVRNTEAFF. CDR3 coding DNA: TGTGCCAGCAGCGTAGGGACAGTGAGGAACACTGAAGCTTTCTTT.